This entry is about one T cell receptor beta chain. As yet, its antigen is unknown. V shed 7 bases, J shed 6 bases, and the junction held 7 bases outside the gene matches. The CDR3 sequence is 13 residues long. Germline CDR1 and CDR2: GTSNPN and SVGIG (reference sequence). Here immunoSEQ multiplex PCR was the method, and the copy in TCRdb shows in-frame clones only, minus some. The sample includes approximately 150,000 clones, about 90% of them seen just once. These data belong to a study of T cell responses to AZD1222 COVID-19 vaccine. Whole-study findings and limits: Unmutated variant regions reportedly attract nearly half of all spike-specific TCRs.

The source material was peripheral blood, sampled 28 days after the second dose of the MenACWY control vaccine. The chain employs TRBV30 and TRBJ1-5; TRBD1 matches 9 bases. The receptor was isolated from an adult who received the MenACWY meningococcal vaccine as a control. The CDR3 bases are TGTGCCTCGGGAGCGACAGGGGGTCAGCCCCAGCATTTT. Its protein product is CASGATGGQPQHF.